This T cell receptor beta chain was recorded in a study of human T cells and chemical hapten exposure. MiXCR, applied by TCRdb to the RACE reads, yields one record per CDR3 protein. The profile shows tens of thousands of distinct CDR3 sequences, 10% of them singletons. The time point was: patch test 2, 6 weeks after DPC sensitization. Stated treatment: therapeutic diphenylcyclopropenone sensitization with weekly scalp DPC. Each patch test followed a blood draw. The CDR3 is 15 amino acids. CDR1 is SGHAT, CDR2 FQNNGV, per germline. V lost 1 base, J lost 8 bases, and 7 bases stayed unmatched. Study-wide points: Correlating positively with patch test score were the PT1 expanded TCR counts. Sensitizing with DPC caused no change in TCRs above 1 in 1000 frequency.

Ten or more counts support this clonotype. Its specificity is not known. The V call is TRBV11-2, the J call TRBJ2-1; TRBD2 matches at 8 bases. The receptor's source is a woman aged 45 to 65 with alopecia areata. Some clones in this sample may be carry-over from other donors' samples. The specimen comprised whole blood, sampled in connection with sensitization to the hapten diphenylcyclopropenone (DPC). Here the CDR3 reads CASSLAGGPMDEQFF. CDR3 bases: TGTGCCAGCAGCTTAGCGGGAGGGCCTATGGATGAGCAGTTCTTC.